This T cell receptor beta chain was obtained from a study of shared clonotypes between healthy human individuals. To note about this clone: This CDR3 is also generated by other DNA sequences in the sample.

Template for every sorted-subset replicate PCR totaled roughly 210 ng DNA, tens of thousands of T cell genomes. Study processing details: Because ImmunoSEQ provided only junction sequences with no quality scores, the filtering differed. The repertoire was sequenced with immunoSEQ multiplex PCR; TCRdb's copy has only in-frame clones and lacks some. V and J calls plus clone size are reproduced from that table; the DNA served to infer D and trimming. The sample records about 2,500,000 clones, just over 90% being singletons. V lost 5 bases to trimming and J lost 4 bases; unmatched junction nucleotides: 5. In germline, CDR1 is LNHDA, CDR2 SQIVND (reference sequence). The length of the CDR3 is 14 residues.

V usage is TRBV19 and J usage is TRBJ1-1, with 9 bases identical to TRBD1. The specimen sequenced was naive CD4+ T cells sorted from blood. Subset of the sample: CD45RA+ positively selected. The clonotype was recovered from a man aged 18-30 years in good health. This CDR3 is CASSATGGGTEAFF. CDR3 DNA sequence: TGTGCCAGTAGTGCCACAGGGGGCGGCACTGAAGCTTTCTTT.